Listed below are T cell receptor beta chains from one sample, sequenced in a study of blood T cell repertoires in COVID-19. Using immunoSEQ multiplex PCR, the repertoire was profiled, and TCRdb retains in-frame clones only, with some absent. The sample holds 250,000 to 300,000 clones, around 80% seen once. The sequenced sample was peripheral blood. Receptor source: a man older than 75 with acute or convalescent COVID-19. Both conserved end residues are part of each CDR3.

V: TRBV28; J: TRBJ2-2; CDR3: CASSLLSVTNTGELFF
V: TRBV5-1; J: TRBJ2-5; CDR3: CASSLALVSQETQYF
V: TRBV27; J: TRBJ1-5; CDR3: CASSQGYSNQPQHF
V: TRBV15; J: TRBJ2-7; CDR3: CATSGRQGHSYEQYF
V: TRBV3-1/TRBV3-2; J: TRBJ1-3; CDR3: CASSNRDRSSGNTIYF
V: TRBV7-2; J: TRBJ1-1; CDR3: CASSLVRGQYPEAFF
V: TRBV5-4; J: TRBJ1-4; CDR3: CASSLLTGGGNEKLFF
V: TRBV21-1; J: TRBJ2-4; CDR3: CASSMCGGREYF
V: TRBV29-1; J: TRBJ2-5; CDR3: CSVGGTASKETQYF
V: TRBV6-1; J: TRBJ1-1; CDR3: CASSEALQTRGMNTEAFF
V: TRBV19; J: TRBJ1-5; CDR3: CASSIVAGRGNQPQHF
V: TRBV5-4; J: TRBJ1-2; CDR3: CASSSEGQGRLGYTF
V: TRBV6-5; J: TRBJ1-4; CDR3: CASSYSAATNEKLFF
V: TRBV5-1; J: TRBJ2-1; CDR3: CASSSGQGGNEQFF
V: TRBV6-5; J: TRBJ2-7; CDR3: CASRTGTGDEQYF
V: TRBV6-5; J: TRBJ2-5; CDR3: CASSSPTSGSETQYF
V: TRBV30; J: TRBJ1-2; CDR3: CAWSVGTGRDYGYTF
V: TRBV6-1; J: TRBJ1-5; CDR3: CASSDGRVNSNQPQHF
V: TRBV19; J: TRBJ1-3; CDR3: CASSAGPSSGNTIYF
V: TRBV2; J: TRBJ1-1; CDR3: CASTRQGPNTEAFF
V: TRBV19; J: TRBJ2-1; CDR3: CASSTLAGAFNEQFF
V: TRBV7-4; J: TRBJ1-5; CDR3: CASSAKGTGEGQPQHF
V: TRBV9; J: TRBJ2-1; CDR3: CASSLGDSYNEQFF
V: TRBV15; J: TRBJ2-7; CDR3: CATSRADSGSYEQYF
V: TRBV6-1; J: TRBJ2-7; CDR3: CASSEQAGVEQYF
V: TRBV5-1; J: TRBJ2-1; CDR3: CASSGGTVIYNEQFF